The rows below give T cell receptor beta chains drawn from one sample of a study of OX40 agonist ivuxolimab in advanced cancers. TCRdb's copy holds only in-frame clones and misses some; the assay was immunoSEQ multiplex PCR. This table holds around 19,000 clones, around 85% found once. The sample in question was CD4+ or CD8+ T cells sorted from blood, obtained in a trial of the OX40 agonist ivuxolimab. The receptors here all came from an adult with an advanced solid tumor such as melanoma, head and neck, liver or kidney cancer. Each CDR3 is given with its conserved first and last residue. The order of the fields is D gene, V gene, clone size, J gene, CDR3 protein, CDR3 DNA. A D gene is named only where the DNA matches it firmly. The listing skips clone size in some rows; elsewhere it reads once, few, many or a size class.

-	TRBV14	-	TRBJ1-1	CASSDGPGGTEAFF	TGTGCCAGCAGTGACGGCCCGGGGGGCACTGAAGCTTTCTTT
TRBD1	TRBV5-1	-	TRBJ2-7	CASSFNRGTYEQYF	TGCGCCAGCAGCTTCAACAGGGGAACCTACGAGCAGTACTTC
-	TRBV6-5	-	TRBJ2-7	CASSYSQGTYEQYF	TGTGCCAGCAGTTACTCCCAGGGGACCTACGAGCAGTACTTC
-	TRBV7-3	-	TRBJ1-2	CASSSNPGWGYTF	TGTGCCAGCAGCTCAAACCCGGGCTGGGGCTACACCTTC
TRBD2	TRBV5-1	-	TRBJ2-2	CASSLEGGSPPAGELFF	TGCGCCAGCAGCTTGGAGGGCGGGAGCCCCCCCGCCGGGGAGCTGTTTTTT
TRBD2	TRBV6-5	few	TRBJ2-2	CASSYDGTTTGGELFF	TGTGCCAGCAGTTACGACGGGACTACTACGGGCGGGGAGCTGTTTTTT
-	TRBV21-1	once	TRBJ1-2	CASSNIIPQDIPNYGYTF	TGTGCCAGCAGCAACATCATACCACAGGACATACCTAACTATGGCTACACCTTC
TRBD1	TRBV7-2	-	TRBJ2-7	CASSAPGQLEQYF	TGTGCCAGCAGCGCGCCGGGACAGCTCGAGCAGTACTTC
TRBD1	TRBV7-2	-	TRBJ1-1	CASSLERGPYTEAFF	TGTGCCAGCAGCTTAGAAAGGGGGCCTTACACTGAAGCTTTCTTT
-	TRBV7-9	-	TRBJ1-5	CASSLEAGENQPQHF	TGTGCCAGCAGCTTAGAGGCAGGGGAGAATCAGCCCCAGCATTTT
-	TRBV7-3	-	TRBJ2-1	CASSLDRNYNEQFF	TGTGCCAGCAGCTTGGACCGAAACTACAATGAGCAGTTCTTC
-	TRBV6-5	-	TRBJ2-7	CASKGLTSYEQYF	TGTGCCAGCAAGGGCCTAACGTCGTACGAGCAGTACTTC
-	TRBV18	-	TRBJ2-5	CASSPPSQGETQYF	TGTGCCAGCTCACCACCGAGCCAAGGAGAGACCCAGTACTTC
-	TRBV19	-	TRBJ1-6	CASSIQGSISPLHF	TGTGCCAGTAGTATACAGGGGAGTATTTCACCCCTCCACTTT
-	TRBV25-1	-	TRBJ1-1	CASSLRETEAFF	TGTGCCAGCAGTCTCCGGGAAACTGAAGCTTTCTTT
-	TRBV5-1	-	TRBJ1-1	CASSSTGVTEAFF	TGCGCCAGCAGCTCGACGGGGGTTACTGAAGCTTTCTTT
TRBD1	TRBV7-9	-	TRBJ1-6	CASSLAGQGASPLHF	TGTGCCAGCAGCTTAGCCGGACAGGGGGCTTCACCCCTCCACTTT
-	TRBV29-1	-	TRBJ2-1	CSVHGGDEQFF	TGCAGCGTCCATGGTGGGGACGAGCAGTTCTTC
-	TRBV6-5	once	TRBJ2-7	CASSYSRTTYEQYF	TGTGCCAGCAGTTACTCGAGGACGACCTACGAGCAGTACTTC
TRBD2	TRBV27	-	TRBJ2-5	CASSVIQAGGPRETQYF	TGTGCCAGCAGTGTGATACAAGCGGGGGGGCCGAGGGAGACCCAGTACTTC
TRBD1	TRBV11-3	few	TRBJ2-4	CASSLDSRTGRNVAKNIQYF	TGTGCCAGCAGCTTAGATAGCCGGACAGGAAGAAACGTGGCCAAAAACATTCAGTACTTC
-	TRBV7-7	-	TRBJ1-1	CASSLLPGTEAFF	TGTGCTAGCAGCTTATTGCCGGGCACTGAAGCTTTCTTT
TRBD1	TRBV19	-	TRBJ1-1	CASRQGALTEAFF	TGTGCCAGTAGGCAGGGGGCTCTCACTGAAGCTTTCTTT
TRBD1	TRBV5-6	-	TRBJ1-2	CASSPGVGGARSGYTF	TGTGCCAGCAGCCCGGGGGTAGGGGGCGCGAGATCTGGCTACACCTTC
-	TRBV5-1	-	TRBJ1-3	CASSLEGGDGNTIYF	TGCGCCAGCAGCTTGGAGGGAGGGGATGGAAACACCATATATTTT
-	TRBV19	once	TRBJ2-7	CASSINWGYEQYF	TGTGCCAGTAGTATAAATTGGGGCTACGAGCAGTACTTC
TRBD2	TRBV5-4	-	TRBJ2-5	CASRQGLAGEYEQYF	TGTGCCAGCAGGCAAGGACTAGCGGGAGAGTATGAGCAGTACTTC
-	TRBV5-6	-	TRBJ2-7	CASSSDSGLGSEQYF	TGTGCCAGCAGCTCCGACTCGGGCTTAGGGTCCGAGCAGTACTTC
TRBD2	TRBV7-6	-	TRBJ2-5	CASSLDASGRDQYF	TGTGCCAGCAGCTTAGATGCTAGCGGGAGGGATCAGTACTTC
-	TRBV7-8	-	TRBJ2-3	CASSFAEASTDTQYF	TGTGCCAGCAGCTTCGCGGAGGCTAGCACAGATACGCAGTATTTT
TRBD1	TRBV5-1	-	TRBJ2-5	CASSRTGPQETQYF	TGCGCCAGCAGTAGGACAGGCCCTCAAGAGACCCAGTACTTC
TRBD2	TRBV15	-	TRBJ2-7	CATSRGTSGGEQYF	TGTGCCACCAGCAGAGGGACTAGCGGGGGCGAGCAGTACTTC
-	TRBV11-2	-	TRBJ2-7	CASSSWGGGEDEQYF	TGTGCCAGCAGCTCTTGGGGAGGGGGCGAGGACGAGCAGTACTTC
-	TRBV5-4	-	TRBJ2-2	CASSLGWTTGELFF	TGTGCCAGCAGCTTGGGCTGGACAACCGGGGAGCTGTTTTTT
TRBD2	TRBV5-1	-	TRBJ2-2	CASSLVDLAGENTGELFF	TGCGCCAGCAGCTTGGTCGACCTAGCGGGGGAGAACACCGGGGAGCTGTTTTTT
-	TRBV2	-	TRBJ1-5	CASSESSDTQPQHF	TGTGCCAGCAGTGAGTCTTCAGATACACAGCCCCAGCATTTT
TRBD1	TRBV6-6	-	TRBJ2-7	CASNNRGYEQYF	TGTGCCAGCAATAACAGGGGCTACGAGCAGTACTTC
-	TRBV19	once	TRBJ1-2	CASSSEGRAVGYGYTF	TGTGCCAGTTCCTCTGAGGGGCGGGCGGTCGGATATGGCTACACCTTC
TRBD1	TRBV9	-	TRBJ1-1	CASSANTGGTEAFF	TGTGCCAGCAGCGCCAATACAGGGGGCACTGAAGCTTTCTTT
-	TRBV5-1	-	TRBJ2-5	CASSQGTQETQYF	TGCGCCAGCAGCCAGGGGACGCAAGAGACCCAGTACTTC
TRBD2	TRBV9	-	TRBJ2-7	CASSPRGSGGPEQYF	TGTGCCAGCAGCCCCCGGGGTAGCGGGGGGCCCGAGCAGTACTTC
-	TRBV6-1	-	TRBJ2-7	CASSEAGYEQYF	TGTGCCAGCAGTGAAGCAGGGTACGAGCAGTACTTC
-	TRBV4-2	-	TRBJ1-1	CASSLEAPAINTEAFF	TGTGCCAGCAGCCTAGAAGCACCAGCAATAAACACTGAAGCTTTCTTT